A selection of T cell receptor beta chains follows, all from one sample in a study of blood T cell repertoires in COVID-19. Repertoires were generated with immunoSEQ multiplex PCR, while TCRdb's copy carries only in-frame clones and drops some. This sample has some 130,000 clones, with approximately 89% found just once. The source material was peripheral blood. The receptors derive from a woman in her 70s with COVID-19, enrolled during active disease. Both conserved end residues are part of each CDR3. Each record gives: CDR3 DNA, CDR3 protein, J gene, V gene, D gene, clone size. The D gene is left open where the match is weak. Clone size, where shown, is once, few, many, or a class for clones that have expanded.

DNA: TGTGCCAGCAGCTTAGTGCGGGGAAGCAATCAGCCCCAGCATTTT
CDR3: CASSLVRGSNQPQHF
J: TRBJ1-5
V: TRBV7-2
D: -
size: once

DNA: TGTGCCAGCAGCCCCAGACTAGCGGGGGCCCTTAGCTCCTACAATGAGCAGTTCTTC
CDR3: CASSPRLAGALSSYNEQFF
J: TRBJ2-1
V: TRBV3-1/TRBV3-2
D: TRBD2
size: -

DNA: TGTGCCAGCAGCCAAGCCCCCCCGGTGGAGGGCCCAGATACGCAGTATTTT
CDR3: CASSQAPPVEGPDTQYF
J: TRBJ2-3
V: TRBV3-1/TRBV3-2
D: -
size: -

DNA: TGTGCCAGCAGCATGGGACAGGAAAAGGTCTACGAGCAGTACTTC
CDR3: CASSMGQEKVYEQYF
J: TRBJ2-7
V: TRBV9
D: TRBD1
size: -

DNA: TGTGCCAGCAGCAGGATAGCGGGGGGAAACAATGAGCAGTTCTTC
CDR3: CASSRIAGGNNEQFF
J: TRBJ2-1
V: TRBV5-4
D: TRBD2
size: -

DNA: TGTGCCAGCAGCTTGTTCTCCGACATAAGTAATTCACCCCTCCACTTT
CDR3: CASSLFSDISNSPLHF
J: TRBJ1-6
V: TRBV7-2
D: -
size: -

DNA: TGTGCCAGCTCACCATCAGGTACAGATACGCAGTATTTT
CDR3: CASSPSGTDTQYF
J: TRBJ2-3
V: TRBV18
D: -
size: few

DNA: TGTGCCACCAGCGGGCTTGGGAGACCCAGCACAGATACGCAGTATTTT
CDR3: CATSGLGRPSTDTQYF
J: TRBJ2-3
V: TRBV15
D: -
size: -

DNA: TGTGCCAGCAGCATAGGGACACTCAGCTCCTACGAGCAGTACTTC
CDR3: CASSIGTLSSYEQYF
J: TRBJ2-7
V: TRBV7-2
D: -
size: -

DNA: TGTGCCAGCTCACCAATGGACAGGGGACTCGAAAACATTCAGTACTTC
CDR3: CASSPMDRGLENIQYF
J: TRBJ2-4
V: TRBV18
D: TRBD1
size: -